This record concerns one T cell receptor (beta chain) sequence. The data stem from a study of beta chain features in type 1 diabetes. TCRB transcripts that were expressed got sequenced, as all of the isolated RNA had been reverse transcribed. The protocol was immunoSEQ multiplex PCR, while the TCRdb copy is restricted to in-frame clones and leaves out a portion. Of about 40,000 clones in the sample, over 45% were seen once. This receptor was taken from a woman under 30 in good health. Specimen: central memory CD4+ T cells from blood.

The CDR3 DNA is TGCGCCAGCAGCTTGGGAGCAGAGACCCAGTACTTC. Its protein product is CASSLGAETQYF. The rearrangement uses TRBV5-1 and TRBJ2-5; D call uncertain. The CDR3 spans 12 residues. Trimming pared 0 bases from V and 4 bases from J, leaving 4 bases between. Germline V gene lookup returns CDR1 SGHRS and CDR2 YFSETQ.